These 2 T cell receptor beta chains originate from one sample sequenced in a study of identical twins. TCRdb reprocessed the 5' RACE reads via MiXCR and lists one record per CDR3 protein. The profile covers under 350,000 distinct CDR3 sequences, with less than 9.5% appearing a single time and about 7.1% taken by the ten largest. Separately, the same data were catalogued under a study of yellow fever vaccine responses in identical twins.

The source material was CD8+ T cells sorted from blood. These receptors all stem from a woman in her late teens or twenties in good health.

This clonotype was seen only a few times. This chain links TRBV10-3 with TRBJ2-7; a weak D match, TRBD1 (9 bases). V was trimmed by 6 bases and J by 2 bases, leaving 23 bases between them. This CDR3 contains 17 residues. Germline V gene sequence: CDR1 ENHRY, CDR2 SYGVKD. The CDR3 region has the DNA TGTGCCATCAGGGGACAGGGAACTAGCGGAGATACCTACGAGCAGTACTTC. This codes for CAIRGQGTSGDTYEQYF.

The chain combines TRBV20-1 with TRBJ2-5; the match to TRBD1 covers 8 bases. The V gene end was trimmed by 3 bases and the J gene end by 4 bases; junction bases not matched to a gene: 4. The germline V gene encodes CDR1 DFQATT and CDR2 SNEGSKA (reference sequence). CDR3 size: 13 residues. CDR3 DNA sequence: TGCAGTGCTAGTTGGACAGGGCCAGAGACCCAGTACTTC. This gives the protein CSASWTGPETQYF.